These T cell receptor beta chains were read from a single sample in a study of OX40 agonist ivuxolimab in advanced cancers. The assay was immunoSEQ multiplex PCR, and TCRdb's table has in-frame clones only and misses some. The sample holds over 65,000 clones; 86% are singletons and the top ten take around 6%. Sequenced material: CD4+ or CD8+ T cells sorted from blood, taken in a trial of the OX40 agonist ivuxolimab. These receptor sequences come from an adult with an advanced solid tumor such as melanoma, head and neck, liver or kidney cancer. Each CDR3 is given with its conserved first and last residue. Fields, in order: V gene, D gene, J gene, clone size, CDR3 protein, CDR3 DNA. D genes are given only for firm matches. Clone size is stated in some rows and not others, as once, few, many or a class when expanded.

V gene: TRBV30
D gene: NA
J gene: TRBJ1-1
clone size: few
CDR3 protein: CAWSVGGNTEAFF
CDR3 DNA: TGTGCCTGGAGTGTGGGTGGGAACACTGAAGCTTTCTTT

V gene: TRBV2
D gene: NA
J gene: TRBJ1-2
clone size: NA
CDR3 protein: CASSEGGYTF
CDR3 DNA: TGTGCCAGCAGTGAAGGAGGCTACACCTTC

V gene: TRBV5-4
D gene: TRBD1
J gene: TRBJ1-2
clone size: NA
CDR3 protein: CASIDRAVGGYTF
CDR3 DNA: TGTGCCAGCATAGACAGGGCGGTGGGTGGCTACACCTTC

V gene: TRBV7-9
D gene: TRBD2
J gene: TRBJ2-1
clone size: NA
CDR3 protein: CASSLGLAEYNEQFF
CDR3 DNA: TGTGCCAGCAGCTTAGGGCTAGCGGAGTACAATGAGCAGTTCTTC

V gene: TRBV6-1
D gene: NA
J gene: TRBJ1-3
clone size: NA
CDR3 protein: CASSDRVSGNTIYF
CDR3 DNA: TGTGCCAGCAGTGATAGGGTTTCTGGAAACACCATATATTTT

V gene: TRBV7-2
D gene: TRBD2
J gene: TRBJ2-7
clone size: NA
CDR3 protein: CASSLLAGAYEQYF
CDR3 DNA: TGTGCCAGCAGCTTATTAGCGGGAGCCTACGAGCAGTACTTC

V gene: TRBV27
D gene: NA
J gene: TRBJ2-1
clone size: NA
CDR3 protein: CASRFESGATLNEQFF
CDR3 DNA: TGTGCCAGCAGATTTGAATCAGGGGCGACCCTCAATGAGCAGTTCTTC

V gene: TRBV11-2
D gene: TRBD1
J gene: TRBJ2-7
clone size: NA
CDR3 protein: CASSPRQGFYEQYF
CDR3 DNA: TGTGCCAGCAGCCCCAGACAGGGATTCTACGAGCAGTACTTC

V gene: TRBV11-3
D gene: TRBD2
J gene: TRBJ2-3
clone size: NA
CDR3 protein: CASRRAGGNSTQYF
CDR3 DNA: TGTGCCAGCAGAAGAGCGGGGGGGAACTCTACGCAGTATTTT

V gene: TRBV30
D gene: TRBD2
J gene: TRBJ2-5
clone size: NA
CDR3 protein: CAWSASGSYKETQYF
CDR3 DNA: TGTGCCTGGAGCGCTAGCGGGAGCTATAAAGAGACCCAGTACTTC

V gene: TRBV7-3
D gene: NA
J gene: TRBJ2-1
clone size: few
CDR3 protein: CASSLGGDTYDEQFF
CDR3 DNA: TGTGCCAGCAGCTTAGGGGGGGACACCTACGATGAGCAGTTCTTC

V gene: TRBV6-5
D gene: NA
J gene: TRBJ1-1
clone size: NA
CDR3 protein: CASSSAGANTEAFF
CDR3 DNA: TGTGCCAGCAGTTCCGCGGGGGCGAACACTGAAGCTTTCTTT

V gene: TRBV5-6
D gene: TRBD1
J gene: TRBJ2-2
clone size: NA
CDR3 protein: CASSFRQGDTGELFF
CDR3 DNA: TGTGCCAGCAGCTTTCGACAGGGGGATACCGGGGAGCTGTTTTTT

V gene: TRBV6-1
D gene: NA
J gene: TRBJ1-2
clone size: NA
CDR3 protein: CAGRATNDYGYTF
CDR3 DNA: TGTGCCGGCAGGGCGACGAACGACTATGGCTACACCTTC

V gene: TRBV27
D gene: NA
J gene: TRBJ2-1
clone size: NA
CDR3 protein: CASSLPAQGRHEQFF
CDR3 DNA: TGTGCCAGCAGTTTACCCGCCCAGGGCAGGCATGAGCAGTTCTTC

V gene: TRBV7-7
D gene: NA
J gene: TRBJ2-5
clone size: NA
CDR3 protein: CASAGGRGNSQETQYF
CDR3 DNA: TGTGCTAGCGCTGGGGGACGGGGAAACTCCCAAGAGACCCAGTACTTC

V gene: TRBV5-1
D gene: NA
J gene: TRBJ1-1
clone size: once
CDR3 protein: CASSLPPNTEAFF
CDR3 DNA: TGCGCCAGCAGCTTGCCTCCGAACACTGAAGCTTTCTTT

V gene: TRBV28
D gene: TRBD1
J gene: TRBJ2-7
clone size: once
CDR3 protein: CALGQGRYEQYF
CDR3 DNA: TGTGCTTTAGGACAGGGGAGATACGAGCAGTACTTC

V gene: TRBV5-1
D gene: NA
J gene: TRBJ2-3
clone size: NA
CDR3 protein: CASTIGTPDTDTQYF
CDR3 DNA: TGCGCCAGCACCATAGGGACACCCGACACAGATACGCAGTATTTT

V gene: TRBV18
D gene: NA
J gene: TRBJ2-7
clone size: NA
CDR3 protein: CASSLQGLSYEQYF
CDR3 DNA: TGTGCCAGCTCACTACAGGGTTTGAGCTACGAGCAGTACTTC

V gene: TRBV6-5
D gene: NA
J gene: TRBJ2-3
clone size: NA
CDR3 protein: CASSYSTATRDTQYF
CDR3 DNA: TGTGCCAGCAGTTACTCCACGGCTACAAGGGATACGCAGTATTTT

V gene: TRBV11-1
D gene: TRBD1
J gene: TRBJ1-2
clone size: NA
CDR3 protein: CASSTDRGYGYTF
CDR3 DNA: TGTGCCAGCAGCACGGACAGGGGCTATGGCTACACCTTC

V gene: TRBV6-5
D gene: NA
J gene: TRBJ2-7
clone size: NA
CDR3 protein: CASSSGPHDEQYF
CDR3 DNA: TGTGCCAGCAGTTCGGGTCCCCACGACGAGCAGTACTTC

V gene: TRBV18
D gene: NA
J gene: TRBJ2-6
clone size: NA
CDR3 protein: CASSPVGSSSGANVLTF
CDR3 DNA: TGTGCCAGCTCACCGGTCGGTAGTAGCTCTGGGGCCAACGTCCTGACTTTC

V gene: TRBV7-9
D gene: NA
J gene: TRBJ1-3
clone size: NA
CDR3 protein: CASRRDVLSGNTIYF
CDR3 DNA: TGTGCCAGCAGAAGGGACGTCCTCTCTGGAAACACCATATATTTT

V gene: TRBV9
D gene: TRBD2
J gene: TRBJ2-1
clone size: NA
CDR3 protein: CASSGSGRALVEQFF
CDR3 DNA: TGTGCCAGCAGCGGTAGCGGGAGGGCCTTGGTTGAGCAGTTCTTC

V gene: TRBV4-1
D gene: NA
J gene: TRBJ2-2
clone size: NA
CDR3 protein: CASSQVTDRGAVF
CDR3 DNA: TGCGCCAGCAGCCAAGTGACAGACCGGGGAGCTGTTTTT

V gene: TRBV15
D gene: TRBD1
J gene: TRBJ2-1
clone size: NA
CDR3 protein: CATSLDRAGNEQFF
CDR3 DNA: TGTGCCACCAGCTTGGACAGGGCTGGGAATGAGCAGTTCTTC

V gene: TRBV30
D gene: TRBD2
J gene: TRBJ2-3
clone size: NA
CDR3 protein: CAWSVGLAVGDTQYF
CDR3 DNA: TGTGCCTGGAGCGTAGGACTAGCGGTAGGGGATACGCAGTATTTT

V gene: TRBV21-1
D gene: NA
J gene: TRBJ2-1
clone size: NA
CDR3 protein: CASSRAGGDDNEQFF
CDR3 DNA: TGTGCCAGCAGCAGGGCCGGCGGAGACGACAATGAGCAGTTCTTC

V gene: TRBV27
D gene: NA
J gene: TRBJ1-6
clone size: NA
CDR3 protein: CASRRDRTSSYNSPLHF
CDR3 DNA: TGTGCCAGCAGACGTGACAGGACTAGCTCCTATAATTCACCCCTCCACTTT

V gene: TRBV30
D gene: NA
J gene: TRBJ1-5
clone size: NA
CDR3 protein: CAWSVQSGGNQPQHF
CDR3 DNA: TGTGCCTGGAGTGTACAATCAGGGGGCAATCAGCCCCAGCATTTT

V gene: TRBV18
D gene: NA
J gene: TRBJ1-1
clone size: NA
CDR3 protein: CASSPTQGSLIAFF
CDR3 DNA: TGTGCCAGCTCACCTACGCAAGGGAGTCTAATAGCTTTCTTT

V gene: TRBV5-1
D gene: NA
J gene: TRBJ2-5
clone size: NA
CDR3 protein: CASSPDTGTLGETQYF
CDR3 DNA: TGCGCCAGCAGTCCGGATACCGGGACACTGGGGGAGACCCAGTACTTC

V gene: TRBV7-8
D gene: NA
J gene: TRBJ2-3
clone size: NA
CDR3 protein: CASSPQGGTDTQYF
CDR3 DNA: TGTGCCAGCAGCCCCCAGGGGGGTACAGATACGCAGTATTTT

V gene: TRBV6-6
D gene: TRBD2
J gene: TRBJ2-3
clone size: NA
CDR3 protein: CASKDGGSTDTQYF
CDR3 DNA: TGTGCCAGCAAGGACGGGGGGTCCACAGATACGCAGTATTTT

V gene: TRBV18
D gene: NA
J gene: TRBJ1-1
clone size: NA
CDR3 protein: CASSSSGTSEAFF
CDR3 DNA: TGTGCCAGCTCATCGTCCGGGACAAGTGAAGCTTTCTTT

V gene: TRBV6-6
D gene: NA
J gene: TRBJ1-5
clone size: NA
CDR3 protein: CASSYSNSNQPQHF
CDR3 DNA: TGTGCCAGCAGTTACAGCAATAGCAATCAGCCCCAGCATTTT

V gene: TRBV7-2
D gene: TRBD2
J gene: TRBJ2-7
clone size: NA
CDR3 protein: CASTLGRTSVEQYF
CDR3 DNA: TGTGCCAGCACCCTAGGGAGGACTAGCGTCGAGCAGTACTTC

V gene: TRBV9
D gene: TRBD1
J gene: TRBJ1-1
clone size: NA
CDR3 protein: CASSAGRQGDTEAFF
CDR3 DNA: TGTGCCAGCAGCGCTGGGAGACAGGGAGACACTGAAGCTTTCTTT

V gene: TRBV27
D gene: NA
J gene: TRBJ2-5
clone size: NA
CDR3 protein: CASSLWDF
CDR3 DNA: TGTGCCAGCAGTTTATGGGACTTC